This note documents a single T cell receptor (beta chain) sequence. This clonotype was seen many times. This clone's antigen is unknown. Nothing much larger sits one base from this clone, and base qualities are not available. The TCR beta CDR3 regions were amplified from the RNA transcripts. The TCR CDR3 was subjected to a first round of RT-PCR using the HTBI primer set and the Qiagen OneStep RT-PCR kit. A second multiplex PCR round built the libraries, followed by size selection and purification. Sequencing of the libraries was done on an Illumina HiSeq2000 using paired-end 100 bp reads. In the source study's methods: SOAPnuke was used to process the raw data, with reads discarded if the reads contained adapters or uncalled bases, had a mean Phred below 15, or lacked an exact constant-primer or identifier match. High-quality paired reads were merged using COPE v1.2.5, and each unique nucleotide sequence was defined as a clonotype. Clonotypes were aligned to IMGT TRBV, TRBD and TRBJ reference segments using MiTCR v1.1. Only V-J combinations with frequency above 0.0001, covering about 99% of repertoires, were analysed. The TCS score was defined as F50 (clonal expansion) divided by E x V (chaos), with BLOSUM62-based TCRdist calculated between CDR3 peptides within each V-J. Welch's t-statistics and random forest reduced several hundred V-J features to some 14, which were used in a naive Bayes classifier (R e1071). TCRdb cleaned the public reads at Q25 with fastp, built clones with MiXCR and kept in-frame beta chains. Every entry covers one CDR3 protein and lists the most common genes and DNA from its rows. TCRdb's processing, not the authors' own work, is the source of the V and J calls. The sample data list approximately 430,000 distinct CDR3 sequences, and roughly 15% of these were observed just once. The ten most abundant clones make up less than 15% of the sample.

This entry is derived from a study of T cells in Graves' hyperthyroidism and ophthalmopathy (dated by TCRdb to about 2019). Describing the broader study: Peripheral blood was collected at initial diagnosis, before any treatment. TCR V-J signatures able to tell the groups apart were searched for in a discovery cohort of 90 to 100 patients, of whom approximately 40 had Graves' ophthalmopathy and some 60 had stable Graves' hyperthyroidism. Prospective prediction of ophthalmopathy was tested in an independent validation cohort consisting of 18 hyperthyroidism patients and 15 to 17 patients who later progressed to ophthalmopathy. For training and testing, the 100 or so patients in the discovery cohort were randomly divided in a 7:3 ratio. In addition, the study compared T-cell repertoires in thyroid tissue and in blood from five or six Graves' hyperthyroidism patients. After sampling, hyperthyroidism patients received methimazole starting at 30 mg daily, and ophthalmopathy patients received high-dose intravenous methylprednisolone. TCR Vbeta CDR3 sequencing of 135 peripheral blood samples (under 45 ophthalmopathy, 75 to 85 hyperthyroidism and roughly 17 progressor patients) is reported in the paper. Overall results and qualifications from the work: Most expanded thyroid clonotypes (frequency above 0.001) were also detected in blood, a finding suggesting that blood repertoires may reflect thyroid immune responses. Sample size was not statistically predetermined, and blinding of investigators to group allocation was not performed. In validation, progression to ophthalmopathy was predicted by the model with roughly 69% sensitivity and 72.22% specificity, a median of about 6 months before onset. A model built on a 13 V-J signature distinguished ophthalmopathy from stable hyperthyroidism, reaching about 88% sensitivity and around 81% specificity in cross-validation and 80%/75% in testing.

Reading from cysteine to phenylalanine, the CDR3 counts 13 amino acids. The read is trimmed to its CDR3 DNA, 39 bases read in frame from base 1. CDR1 and CDR2, per the germline V gene, are ENHRY and SYGVKD. V loses 4 bases, J loses 4 bases, and the germline ends lie 10 bases apart. Ophthalmopathy patients had moderately to severely active disease, Clinical Activity Score of at least 3, NOSPECS grade of at least 4, and duration under 3 months. Any patient with an uncontrolled infection, another autoimmune disease, pregnancy or lactation was excluded. Diagnoses were established on the basis of clinical symptoms, serum thyroxine and TRAb, thyroid ultrasound, and orbital computed tomography. Ficoll-Paque density gradient centrifugation was used to isolate PBMCs from about 10 ml of fresh peripheral blood. Total RNA was extracted using Trizol reagent, and RNA quality was assessed on an Agilent 2100 Bioanalyzer.

This receptor was taken from a young man with Graves' ophthalmopathy. The chain was built from TRBV10-3 and TRBJ2-5, with a weak D call of TRBD1 (6 bases match). The specimen was blood. The CDR3 region: CAISGTEGETQYF. Read as DNA, the sequence is TGTGCCATCAGTGGGACAGAAGGAGAGACCCAGTACTTC.